This T cell receptor (beta chain) was captured by sequencing in a study of T cells in localized non-small cell lung cancer. Assay: immunoSEQ multiplex PCR; the TCRdb copy retains only in-frame clones and omits some. The data show roughly 34,000 clones, nearly 80% seen once. CDR3 size: 13 residues. Germline loops: CDR1 MNHEY, CDR2 SMNVEV (reference sequence). The junction had 7 bases not matched to a gene; V was cut back by 5 bases and J by 8 bases. The clonotype originates from a male donor older than 55 with stage II squamous cell lung carcinoma. The chain recombines TRBV27 with TRBJ2-7, with 9 nucleotides matching TRBD1. Sample: peripheral blood, taken before any cancer treatment. CDR3 loop: CASSPLTGGKQYF. The CDR3 DNA is TGTGCCAGCAGTCCTCTGACAGGGGGTAAGCAGTACTTC.